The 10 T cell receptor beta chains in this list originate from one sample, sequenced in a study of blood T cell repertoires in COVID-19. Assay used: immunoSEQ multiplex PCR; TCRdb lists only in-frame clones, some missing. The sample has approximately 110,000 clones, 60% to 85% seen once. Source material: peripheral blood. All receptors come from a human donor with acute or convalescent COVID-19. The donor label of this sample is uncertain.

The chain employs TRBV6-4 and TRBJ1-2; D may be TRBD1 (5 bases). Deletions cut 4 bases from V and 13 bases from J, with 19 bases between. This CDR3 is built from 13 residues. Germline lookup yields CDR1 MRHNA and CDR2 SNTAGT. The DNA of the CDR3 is TGTGCCAGCAGTGCGAACACCGCTACAGGTCCCACCTTC. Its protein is CASSANTATGPTF.

CDR3: CASVKGGTSTDTQYF. The CDR3 nucleotides read TGTGCCAGCGTCAAGGGAGGGACTAGCACAGATACGCAGTATTTT. This chain uses TRBV5-6 with TRBJ2-3; 7 bases agree with TRBD2. The CDR3 sequence is 15 residues long. The V and J ends lost 7 bases and 0 bases, in that order; junction bases with no gene match: 8. Germline V gene sequence: CDR1 SGHDT, CDR2 YYEEEE.

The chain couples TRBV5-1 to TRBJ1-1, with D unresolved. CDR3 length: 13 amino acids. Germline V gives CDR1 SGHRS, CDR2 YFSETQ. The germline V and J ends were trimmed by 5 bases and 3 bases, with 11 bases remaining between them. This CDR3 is CASRPDIHTEAFF. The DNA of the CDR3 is TGCGCCAGCAGACCAGATATCCACACTGAAGCTTTCTTT.

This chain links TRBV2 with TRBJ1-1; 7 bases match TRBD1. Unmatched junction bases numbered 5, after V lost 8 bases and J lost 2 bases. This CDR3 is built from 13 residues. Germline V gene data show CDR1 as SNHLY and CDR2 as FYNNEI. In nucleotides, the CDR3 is TGTGCCAGCGAAAGGGGGCTTAACACTGAAGCTTTCTTT. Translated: CASERGLNTEAFF.

CDR3 sequence: CASSLRGRMNTEAFF. CDR3 coding DNA: TGTGCCAGCAGCTTGAGGGGTCGTATGAACACTGAAGCTTTCTTT. The chain links TRBV5-6 to TRBJ1-1; tentatively, D is TRBD1 (5 bases). CDR1 SGHDT and CDR2 YYEEEE come from the germline V gene. The CDR3 has 15 amino acids. Trimming removed 1 base from V and 0 bases from J, with 10 bases in between.

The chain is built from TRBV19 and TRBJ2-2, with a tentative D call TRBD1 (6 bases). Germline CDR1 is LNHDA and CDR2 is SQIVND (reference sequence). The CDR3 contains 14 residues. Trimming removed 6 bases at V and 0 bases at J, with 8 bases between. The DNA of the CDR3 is TGTGCCAGTAGGACAGGTTCGAACACCGGGGAGCTGTTTTTT. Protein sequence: CASRTGSNTGELFF.

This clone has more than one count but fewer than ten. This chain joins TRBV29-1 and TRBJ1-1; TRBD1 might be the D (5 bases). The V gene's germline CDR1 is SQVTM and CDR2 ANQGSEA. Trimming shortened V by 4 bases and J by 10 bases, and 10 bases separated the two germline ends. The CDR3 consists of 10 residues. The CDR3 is CSVVGQGAFF. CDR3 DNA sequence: TGCAGCGTTGTAGGGCAGGGAGCTTTCTTT.

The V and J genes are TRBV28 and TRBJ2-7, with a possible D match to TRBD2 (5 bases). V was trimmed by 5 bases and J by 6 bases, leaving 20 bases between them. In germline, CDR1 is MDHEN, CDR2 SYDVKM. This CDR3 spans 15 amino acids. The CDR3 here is CASSPPGVKAGEQYF. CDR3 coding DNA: TGTGCCAGCAGTCCCCCTGGGGTGAAGGCGGGCGAGCAGTACTTC.

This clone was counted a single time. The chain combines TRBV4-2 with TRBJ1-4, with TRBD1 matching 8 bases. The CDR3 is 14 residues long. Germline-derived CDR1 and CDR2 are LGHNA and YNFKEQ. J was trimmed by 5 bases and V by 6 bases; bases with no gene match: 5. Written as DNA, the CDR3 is TGTGCCAGCAGTTCCGACAGGGGCAATGAAAAACTGTTTTTT. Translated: CASSSDRGNEKLFF.

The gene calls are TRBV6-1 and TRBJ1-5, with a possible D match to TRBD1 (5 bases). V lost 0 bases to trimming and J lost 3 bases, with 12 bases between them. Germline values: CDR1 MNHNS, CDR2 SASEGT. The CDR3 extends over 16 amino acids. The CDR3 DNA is TGTGCCAGCAGTGAAGCGGCGGGGACTTACAATCAGCCCCAGCATTTT. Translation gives CASSEAAGTYNQPQHF.